The T cell receptor (beta chain) described here comes from a study of blood T cell repertoires in COVID-19. Using immunoSEQ multiplex PCR, the repertoire was profiled, and TCRdb retains in-frame clones only, with some absent. Of about 50,000 clones in the sample, around 87% were seen once. The germline V and J ends were trimmed by 4 bases and 9 bases, with 13 bases remaining between them. CDR1 is MNHEY, CDR2 SVGEGT, per germline. This CDR3 region has 13 residues. The specimen sequenced was PBMCs or T cells enriched from blood (not recorded which). The source is a woman between 45 and 60 years old who had recovered from COVID-19. The V gene is TRBV6-2 or TRBV6-3, the J gene TRBJ2-1, with a tentative D call TRBD2 (5 bases). The CDR3 DNA is TGTGCCAGCAGTTTCCGGGGAAGCGGTGAGCAGTTCTTC. Encoded protein: CASSFRGSGEQFF.